The 17 T cell receptor beta chains given below trace back to one sample, sequenced in a study of blood T cell repertoires in COVID-19. Here immunoSEQ multiplex PCR was the method, and the copy in TCRdb shows in-frame clones only, minus some. The table lists a few hundred thousand clones, roughly 85% of them singletons. The sequencing input was peripheral blood. These TCRs come from a woman between 18 and 29 years old with acute or convalescent COVID-19.

This clone is a singleton in its sample. This chain uses TRBV7-3 with TRBJ2-6; 7 nucleotides align to TRBD1. The V gene end was trimmed by 3 bases and the J gene end by 4 bases; junction bases not matched to a gene: 3. The germline V gene encodes CDR1 SGHTA and CDR2 FQGTGA. The CDR3 sequence is 15 residues long. CDR3: CASSFDRAGANVLTF. CDR3 DNA: TGTGCCAGCAGCTTTGACAGGGCCGGGGCCAACGTCCTGACTTTC. The full variable domain, completed using reference TRBV7-3 and TRBJ2-6, is GAGVSQTPSNKVTEKGKYVELRCDPISGHTALYWYRQSLGQGPEFLIYFQGTGAADDSGLPNDRFFAVRPEGSVSTLKIQRTERGDSAVYLCASSFDRAGANVLTFGAGSRLTVL.

This chain links TRBV19 with TRBJ1-5; D may be TRBD1 (6 bases). This CDR3 spans 15 amino acids. Germline V gene sequence: CDR1 LNHDA, CDR2 SQIVND (reference sequence). The V end was cut by 6 bases, the J end by 0 bases, with 12 bases between. CDR3 nucleotides: TGTGCCAGTAGAGACAGGACAACTAGCAATCAGCCCCAGCATTTT. Its protein product is CASRDRTTSNQPQHF.

J is TRBJ2-3 and V is TRBV12-3 or TRBV12-4; no reliable D call. Trimming took 9 bases from V and 6 from J, leaving 16 bases between them. The CDR3 spans 13 residues. This CDR3 is CASSDKFIDTQYF. The CDR3 DNA sequence: TGTGCCAGTTCCGACAAGTTCATCGATACGCAGTATTTT.

This chain connects TRBV11-1 to TRBJ2-2; D perhaps matches TRBD2 (7 bases). Germline loops: CDR1 SGHAT, CDR2 FQDESV (reference sequence). Trimming removed 7 bases at V and 5 bases at J, with 20 bases between. This CDR3 has 16 amino acids. The CDR3 nucleotides read TGTGCCAGCAAGCGCGGGGGCCTCGGGGGTACCGGGGAGCTGTTTTTT. Its translation is CASKRGGLGGTGELFF.

This chain uses TRBV28 with TRBJ2-6; D not resolved. Trimming took off 10 bases at V and 1 base at J, with 11 bases between the two ends. Germline V CDR1 and CDR2: MDHEN, SYDVKM. There are 14 residues in the CDR3. In DNA form, the CDR3 reads TGTGCCACAATAGAGTGGTCTGGGGCCAACGTCCTGACTTTC. Encoded protein: CATIEWSGANVLTF.

This clone appeared a few times. The V and J genes are TRBV12-3 or TRBV12-4 and TRBJ2-2; no clear D gene. V dropped 3 bases and J dropped 8 bases, with 10 bases sitting between them. This CDR3 has 13 amino acids. The chain's CDR3 is CASSFEVPGELFF. In nucleotides, the CDR3 is TGTGCCAGCAGTTTCGAGGTACCGGGGGAGCTGTTTTTT.

The chain couples TRBV27 to TRBJ1-5; D might be TRBD1 (5 bases). Trimming left V 2 bases short and J 7 bases short, with 9 bases between. This CDR3 has 13 residues. Germline V gene sequence: CDR1 MNHEY, CDR2 SMNVEV (reference sequence). The CDR3 region has the DNA TGTGCCAGCAGTTTACAAGGGGTCCAGCCCCAGCATTTT. It translates to CASSLQGVQPQHF.

V gene TRBV7-2 combines with J gene TRBJ1-5, with D possibly matching TRBD1 (6 bases). Germline loops: CDR1 SGHTA, CDR2 FQGNSA. The CDR3 has 17 amino acids. V gave up 1 base and J gave up 7 bases, with 20 bases separating them. The CDR3: CASSLEPHRVLYQPQHF. As DNA, the CDR3 is TGTGCCAGCAGCTTAGAGCCGCACAGGGTGTTGTACCAGCCCCAGCATTTT.

This rearrangement joins TRBV9 to TRBJ1-2; no reliable D call. The CDR3 length is 11 residues. Trimming took 4 bases from V and 4 from J, leaving 5 bases between them. CDR1 is SGDLS, CDR2 YYNGEE, per germline. The CDR3 region is CASSPLYGYTF. CDR3 bases: TGTGCCAGCAGCCCCCTCTATGGCTACACCTTC.

The chain couples TRBV27 to TRBJ2-1; the D gene is possibly TRBD2 (6 bases). V gave up 6 bases and J gave up 8 bases, with 23 bases separating them. The CDR3 loop spans 16 amino acids. CDR1 and CDR2 (germline): MNHEY, SMNVEV (reference sequence). The CDR3, as DNA: TGTGCCAGCAGAAGAACTAGCCGGGGGAGGCTGGATGAGCAGTTCTTC. Translating gives CASRRTSRGRLDEQFF.

This clone was found once. V gene TRBV6-2 or TRBV6-3 combines with J gene TRBJ2-1, with 8 bases aligning to TRBD2. Germline CDR1 is MNHEY and CDR2 is SVGEGT. CDR3 length equals 15 residues. V lost 5 bases and J lost 9; bases outside the gene matches: 12. The CDR3 nucleotides are TGTGCCAGCAGTGGCCGGGAGCGGGAGTGGAGTGAGCAGTTCTTC. It encodes CASSGREREWSEQFF.

V gene TRBV24-1 combines with J gene TRBJ2-5; 7 bases align to TRBD2. This CDR3 comprises 13 residues. Germline loops: CDR1 KGHDR, CDR2 SFDVKD. After removal of 4 bases from V and 4 bases from J, the junction contained 2 bases not matched to a gene. Written as DNA, the CDR3 is TGTGCCACCAGTGAGCCGGGGGGAGAGACCCAGTACTTC. The encoded protein is CATSEPGGETQYF.

The rearrangement joins TRBV20-1 to TRBJ1-1; TRBD1 agrees at 7 bases. This CDR3 comprises 14 residues. Unmatched junction bases numbered 8, after V lost 3 bases and J lost 4 bases. Germline V CDR1 and CDR2: DFQATT, SNEGSKA (reference sequence). The CDR3 DNA follows: TGCAGTGCTAGTACTCAGGGGGAGGCCACTGAAGCTTTCTTT. Amino acid sequence: CSASTQGEATEAFF.

The chain has TRBV18 and TRBJ2-4; the match to TRBD1 covers 7 bases. CDR3 length: 15 residues. J lost 2 bases, V lost 3 bases, and 4 bases had no gene match. The germline V gene has CDR1 KGHSH and CDR2 LQKENI. The CDR3: CASSPLTGPKNIQYF. The CDR3 DNA reads TGTGCCAGCTCACCCCTGACAGGGCCCAAAAACATTCAGTACTTC.

This clone came up once. This chain uses TRBV2 with TRBJ1-6; 9 nucleotides agree with TRBD1. Germline V gene sequence: CDR1 SNHLY, CDR2 FYNNEI. This CDR3 region has 15 residues. J gave up 7 bases and V 5 bases, and 6 bases lay outside the gene matches. CDR3 nucleotide sequence: TGTGCCAGCAGTTCCCAGACAGGGGGGAATTCACCCCTCCACTTT. It codes for CASSSQTGGNSPLHF. The variable domain in full, completed from reference TRBV2 and TRBJ1-6, reads EPEVTQTPSHQVTQMGQEVILRCVPISNHLYFYWYRQILGQKVEFLVSFYNNEISEKSEIFDDQFSVERPDGSNFTLKIRSTKLEDSAMYFCASSSQTGGNSPLHFGNGTRLTVT.

The rearrangement uses TRBV5-1 and TRBJ2-1, with D maybe TRBD1 (5 bases). The germline V and J ends were trimmed by 4 bases and 0 bases, with 14 bases remaining between them. Germline CDR1 reads SGHRS; CDR2 reads YFSETQ. This CDR3 has 16 residues. CDR3 residues: CASSAERQSSYNEQFF. The CDR3 bases are TGCGCCAGCAGCGCTGAACGACAGAGCTCCTACAATGAGCAGTTCTTC.

The chain links TRBV23-1 to TRBJ1-2, with 7 bases fitting TRBD1. TRBV23-1 is designated an ORF whose function remains uncertain. The CDR3 is 21 amino acids. V trimming: 3 bases; J trimming: 3 bases; junction bases outside the gene matches: 25. The CDR3 is CASSQTEPEGAGVPSDYGYTF. CDR3 DNA: TGCGCCAGCAGTCAGACCGAACCCGAGGGGGCAGGGGTCCCCTCGGACTATGGCTACACCTTC.